Presented here are 27 T cell receptor beta chains from one specimen sequenced in a study of T cells in Graves' hyperthyroidism and ophthalmopathy. Amplification targeted TCR beta CDR3 regions from RNA transcripts. First-round RT-PCR targeting the TCR CDR3 was performed with the HTBI primer set. TCRdb re-called the multiplex PCR reads through MiXCR, storing one row per CDR3 protein. The top ten clones hold around two fifths of a sample with over 350,000 distinct CDR3 sequences, about 18% of them seen once. Sample: blood. The receptors here all came from a man between 18 and 29 years old with Graves' ophthalmopathy.

This clonotype was seen many times. This sequence joins TRBV3-1 and TRBJ1-5; no reliable D call. V dropped 4 bases and J dropped 4 bases, with 14 bases sitting between them. CDR1 and CDR2 from the germline V gene are LGHDT and YNNKEL (reference sequence). The CDR3 length is 15 residues. As DNA, the CDR3 is TGTGCCAGCAGCCCCATGTTCCCTCCTAATCAGCCCCAGCATTTT. Protein sequence: CASSPMFPPNQPQHF.

The rearrangement uses TRBV7-3 and TRBJ1-1; the match to TRBD1 covers 7 bases. The CDR3 consists of 14 residues. The V gene end was trimmed by 6 bases and the J gene end by 5 bases; junction bases not matched to a gene: 9. CDR1 is SGHTA, CDR2 FQGTGA, per germline. This CDR3 is CASRKQGLETEAFF. Here the CDR3 DNA reads TGTGCCAGCAGGAAACAGGGGTTGGAAACTGAAGCTTTCTTT.

The V gene is TRBV20-1, the J gene TRBJ2-2; 9 positions match TRBD2. Germline V gene lookup returns CDR1 DFQATT and CDR2 SNEGSKA (reference sequence). The CDR3 totals 13 residues. V was clipped by 6 bases and J by 3 bases; unmatched bases: 2. The CDR3 reads CSAAGGHTGELFF. In DNA form, the CDR3 reads TGCAGTGCAGCGGGGGGTCACACCGGGGAGCTGTTTTTT.

This clonotype was counted between two and nine times. The chain joins TRBV7-6 to TRBJ2-7, with D uncertain. Trimming pared 4 bases from V and 1 base from J, leaving 8 bases between. CDR1 SGHVS and CDR2 FNYEAQ come from the germline V gene. CDR3 length equals 13 residues. This CDR3 reads CASSSDGSYEQYF. The CDR3 DNA reads TGTGCCAGCAGCTCGGACGGATCCTACGAGCAGTACTTC.

This clonotype was seen ten or more times. This rearrangement joins TRBV5-1 to TRBJ1-2, with 10 bases identical to TRBD1. The CDR3 extends over 13 amino acids. In germline, CDR1 is SGHRS, CDR2 YFSETQ. V lost 9 bases to trimming and J lost 6 bases; unmatched junction nucleotides: 8. CDR3 protein: CATRSGTGDGYTF. The CDR3 bases are TGCGCCACTAGATCCGGGACAGGGGATGGCTACACCTTC.

This clonotype was seen at least ten times. This rearrangement joins TRBV27 to TRBJ2-3; D not resolved. The V gene's germline CDR1 is MNHEY and CDR2 SMNVEV (reference sequence). The V end lost 4 bases, the J end lost 2 bases, and 10 bases lay between the germline ends. This CDR3 is built from 14 residues. The CDR3 region has the DNA TGTGCCAGCAGTTCCAGAGATTACACAGATACGCAGTATTTT. It specifies CASSSRDYTDTQYF.

In regard to this clonotype: A read error may be the cause here, since a much bigger clone is one base away. The CDR3 does not close with the conserved phenylalanine or tryptophan, likely indicating a read error. The V call is TRBV20-1, the J call TRBJ1-2; the D is unclear. The CDR3 covers 9 residues. The germline V gene encodes CDR1 DFQATT and CDR2 SNEGSKA (reference sequence). The CDR3 loop reads CRSNYGYTL. The CDR3 DNA sequence: TGCAGGAGTAACTATGGCTACACCCTC.

This clonotype came up many times. This chain joins TRBV5-1 and TRBJ2-1; maybe TRBD1 (6 bases). V was clipped by 3 bases and J by 0 bases, with 13 bases between them. The CDR3 runs 16 residues. CDR1 and CDR2 (germline): SGHRS, YFSETQ. Here the CDR3 DNA reads TGCGCCAGCAGCTACGGGACACTGAGCTCCTACAATGAGCAGTTCTTC. Its translation: CASSYGTLSSYNEQFF.

This clonotype was seen at least ten times. This rearrangement joins TRBV5-1 to TRBJ2-7, with a tentative D call TRBD1 (6 bases). Per the germline V gene, CDR1 is SGHRS and CDR2 is YFSETQ. CDR3 length: 12 amino acids. V gave up 3 bases and J gave up 5 bases, with 9 bases separating them. The CDR3 sequence: CASSSGDNEQYF. The CDR3 nucleotides read TGCGCCAGCAGCTCCGGGGACAACGAGCAGTACTTC.

J is TRBJ1-6 and V is TRBV4-2; D gene ambiguous. V was shortened by 0 bases and J by 14 bases, with 17 bases between the two germline ends. Germline loops: CDR1 LGHNA, CDR2 YNFKEQ. This CDR3 has 15 residues. Written as DNA, the CDR3 is TGTGCCAGCAGCCAAGAATGGCCCCCAGTTTTGTCCCTCCACTTT. This codes for CASSQEWPPVLSLHF.

Comment on this clonotype: A much larger clone differs from this one at a single base, so this may be a read error. This chain joins TRBV28 and TRBJ2-7; the match to TRBD2 covers 8 bases. The CDR3 has 14 amino acids. CDR1 and CDR2 from the germline V gene are MDHEN and SYDVKM. The CDR3 protein is CATSAAGGPYKQYF. The CDR3, as DNA: TGTGCCACCAGTGCCGCGGGGGGCCCCTACAAGCAGTACTTC.

This clonotype was seen at least ten times. The chain combines TRBV28 with TRBJ1-2; no clear D. The ends were cut back, 5 bases at V and 2 bases at J, with 3 bases in the middle. Germline V gene data show CDR1 as MDHEN and CDR2 as SYDVKM. This CDR3 has 11 residues. CDR3 coding DNA: TGTGCCAGCAGTATCAACTATGGCTACACCTTC. Its protein product is CASSINYGYTF.

The genes are TRBV6-2 or TRBV6-3 and TRBJ2-5, with 8 bases aligning to TRBD2. From germline, CDR1 is MNHEY and CDR2 SVGEGT. The CDR3 extends over 16 amino acids. Unmatched junction bases numbered 14, after V lost 6 bases and J lost 5 bases. CDR3 sequence: CASSLRGAGGGETQYF. Here the CDR3 DNA reads TGTGCCAGCAGCTTACGGGGGGCGGGGGGAGGGGAGACCCAGTACTTC.

J is TRBJ1-2 and V is TRBV6-1, with 7 positions matching TRBD1. Per germline, CDR1 MNHNS and CDR2 SASEGT. This CDR3 is 12 amino acids long. Trimming at V came to 10 bases and at J to 7 bases, leaving 9 bases not matched to a gene. The DNA of the CDR3 is TGTGCCATCCACAGGGGCGGCGGTGGCTACACCTTC. Residues: CAIHRGGGGYTF.

The chain is built from TRBV6-1 and TRBJ2-3; 9 bases map to TRBD2. Germline assignment: CDR1 MNHNS and CDR2 SASEGT. The CDR3 extends over 16 amino acids. The V gene end was trimmed by 5 bases and the J gene end by 0 bases; junction bases not matched to a gene: 6. CDR3 sequence: CASSQDLAGSTDTQYF. In DNA, the CDR3 is TGTGCCAGCAGTCAAGACCTAGCGGGGAGCACAGATACGCAGTATTTT.

This clonotype came up many times. The chain couples TRBV5-1 to TRBJ2-3; tentative D call: TRBD1 (5 bases). Germline-derived CDR1 and CDR2 are SGHRS and YFSETQ. The V and J ends lost 4 bases and 6 bases respectively, with 12 bases between them. The CDR3 has 13 residues. CDR3 sequence (DNA): TGCGCCAGCAGCGCCATTGGGGCCGATACGCAGTATTTT. Protein sequence: CASSAIGADTQYF. Filled out from reference TRBV5-1 and TRBJ2-3, the complete variable domain reads KAGVTQTPRYLIKTRGQQVTLSCSPISGHRSVSWYQQTPGQGLQFLFEYFSETQRNKGNFPGRFSGRQFSNSRSEMNVSTLELGDSALYLCASSAIGADTQYFGPGTRLTVL.

The rearrangement links TRBV4-1 to TRBJ2-7; TRBD2 aligns across 10 bases. Germline CDR1 and CDR2: MGHRA and YSYEKL. This CDR3 region has 15 residues. Trimming removed 5 bases from V and 2 bases from J; junction bases left unmatched: 6. CDR3 DNA sequence: TGCGCCAGCAGCGGCCTAGCGGGGGAGACCTACGAGCAGTACTTC. Its translation: CASSGLAGETYEQYF.

The sample holds many counts of this clonotype. This sequence joins TRBV11-2 and TRBJ2-3; 13 bases map to TRBD2. The germline CDR1 and CDR2 sequences are SGHAT and FQNNGV. The CDR3 loop spans 17 amino acids. The V and J ends lost 4 bases and 2 bases, in that order; junction bases with no gene match: 6. In DNA, the CDR3 is TGTGCCAGCAGCTCAGGGACTAGCGGGGCCCCCACAGATACGCAGTATTTT. Amino acid sequence: CASSSGTSGAPTDTQYF.

The chain joins TRBV15 to TRBJ2-3; a possible D gene is TRBD2 (5 bases). The CDR3 spans 15 residues. Germline V lookup: CDR1 LNHNV, CDR2 YYDKDF (reference sequence). The V end was cut by 1 base, the J end by 2 bases, with 10 bases between. The CDR3 sequence: CATSRVSGYTDTQYF. Written as DNA, the CDR3 is TGTGCCACCAGCAGAGTGTCGGGGTACACAGATACGCAGTATTTT.

There are many counts of this clonotype. The chain uses TRBV18 and TRBJ1-3; D not resolved. The CDR3 extends over 14 amino acids. V lost 4 bases, J lost 1 base, and 8 bases lay in between. Germline V gene lookup returns CDR1 KGHSH and CDR2 LQKENI. The CDR3 reads CASSLSRSGNTIYF. For the CDR3, the DNA is TGTGCCAGCTCACTTTCCCGATCTGGAAACACCATATATTTT.

CDR3 DNA: TGTGCCACCAGTAGAACCGAGAGCTCCTACGAGCAGTACTTC. This sequence encodes CATSRTESSYEQYF. The chain combines TRBV24-1 with TRBJ2-7; D unclear. Trimming took off 6 bases at V and 0 bases at J, with 11 bases between the two ends. Germline V gives CDR1 KGHDR, CDR2 SFDVKD. The CDR3 is 14 residues long.

Many counts were recorded for this clonotype. The chain is built from TRBV5-1 and TRBJ1-5; D may be TRBD1 (5 bases). V was clipped by 3 bases and J by 1 base, with 8 bases between them. The CDR3 loop spans 14 amino acids. Germline V lookup: CDR1 SGHRS, CDR2 YFSETQ. The CDR3 region has the DNA TGCGCCAGCAGCTCGGGGGGAAGCAATCAGCCCCAGCATTTT. This codes for CASSSGGSNQPQHF.

This chain uses TRBV5-1 with TRBJ2-2; D gene unclear. Germline assignment: CDR1 SGHRS and CDR2 YFSETQ. Trimming left V 4 bases short and J 6 bases short, with 10 bases between. CDR3 length equals 13 residues. CDR3 residues: CASSPINPGELFF. For the CDR3, the DNA is TGCGCCAGCAGCCCTATCAACCCCGGGGAGCTGTTTTTT.

This clonotype was picked up a small number of times. The chain uses TRBV3-1 and TRBJ2-2, with D hard to call. This CDR3 is built from 14 residues. Germline assignment: CDR1 LGHDT and CDR2 YNNKEL (reference sequence). V was trimmed by 1 base and J by 6 bases, leaving 9 bases between them. CDR3 protein: CASSQVPGAGELFF. The DNA for the CDR3 is TGTGCCAGCAGCCAAGTTCCTGGGGCCGGGGAGCTGTTTTTT.

This clonotype has ten or more counts. The genes are TRBV28 and TRBJ2-7; D is uncertain. Trimming cost V 6 bases and J 0 bases, with 6 bases left between them. Germline-derived CDR1 and CDR2 are MDHEN and SYDVKM. The CDR3 loop spans 12 amino acids. Here the CDR3 reads CASSRNSYEQYF. The CDR3 coding sequence is TGTGCCAGCAGCAGAAACTCCTACGAGCAGTACTTC.

This clonotype came up many times. The V call is TRBV20-1, the J call TRBJ1-4; unclear D gene. CDR3 length: 11 residues. Trimming took off 3 bases at V and 5 bases at J, with 4 bases between the two ends. Germline V gene sequence: CDR1 DFQATT, CDR2 SNEGSKA (reference sequence). The CDR3: CSARENEKLFF. In DNA, the CDR3 is TGCAGTGCTAGGGAGAATGAAAAACTGTTTTTT.

This clonotype was picked up many times. The chain has TRBV12-3 or TRBV12-4 and TRBJ1-1; a possible D gene is TRBD1 (5 bases). Trimming shortened V by 0 bases and J by 1 base, and 6 bases separated the two germline ends. This CDR3 has 14 amino acids. Written as DNA, the CDR3 is TGTGCCAGCAGTTTAGCGGGACGGAACACTGAAGCTTTCTTT. It specifies CASSLAGRNTEAFF.